This T cell receptor (beta chain) was documented in a study of blood T cell repertoires in COVID-19. Study-level information: Samples representing acute and convalescent COVID-19 were sourced from the United States, Italy and Spain. PBMCs, B-cell-depleted T cells, or T cells were the source of the cDNA or gDNA that made up the material.

A Seattle source enrolled patients during active infection and followed them longitudinally. Original handling: The authors estimated nucleated cell counts from reference gene primer amplification. Only in-frame clones appear in the TCRdb table, and some are missing; sequencing was by immunoSEQ multiplex PCR. The V and J calls and clone size were taken over from that table, and D and trimming were inferred from the DNA. The table lists 350,000 to 450,000 clones, 70% to 90% of them singletons. V shed 6 bases and J 2 bases; nucleotides not matched to a gene: 8. This CDR3 comprises 15 residues. Germline V lookup: CDR1 SGHNT, CDR2 YENEEA.

Sequencing was done on a sample of peripheral blood. The rearrangement joins TRBV11-3 to TRBJ2-7; 9 bases match TRBD2. The sequence was obtained from a woman in her sixties with COVID-19, enrolled during active disease. CDR3 DNA: TGTGCCAGCAGTCCCGGACTAGCGTCTACCTACGAGCAGTACTTC. Residues: CASSPGLASTYEQYF. The full variable domain, rest sourced from reference TRBV11-3 and TRBJ2-7, is EAGVVQSPRYKIIEKKQPVAFWCNPISGHNTLYWYLQNLGQGPELLIRYENEEAVDDSQLPKDRFSAERLKGVDSTLKIQPAELGDSAVYLCASSPGLASTYEQYFGPGTRLTVT.